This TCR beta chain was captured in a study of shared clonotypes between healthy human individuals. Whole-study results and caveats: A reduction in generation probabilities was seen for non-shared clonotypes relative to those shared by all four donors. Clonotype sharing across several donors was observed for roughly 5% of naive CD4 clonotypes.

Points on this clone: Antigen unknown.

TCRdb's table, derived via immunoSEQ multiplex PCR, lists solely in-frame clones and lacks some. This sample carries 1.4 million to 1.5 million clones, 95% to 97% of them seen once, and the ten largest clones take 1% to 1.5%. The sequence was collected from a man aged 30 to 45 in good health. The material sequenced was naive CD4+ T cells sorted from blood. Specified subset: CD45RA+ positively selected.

For the CDR3, the DNA is TGTGCCAGCAGCCGACCAAAGGACAGGATACAAGAGACCCAGTACTTC. It encodes CASSRPKDRIQETQYF. V is TRBV7-2 and J is TRBJ2-5, with TRBD1 matching over 7 bases. V shed 5 bases, J shed 2 bases, and the junction held 11 bases outside the gene matches. Germline CDR1 and CDR2: SGHTA and FQGNSA. CDR3 length equals 16 residues.